The sequence of this T cell receptor (beta chain) was determined in a study of post-analysis software for immune sequencing data. The wider study: The courses of disease that were included comprised relapsing-remitting, secondary progressive and progressive-relapsing multiple sclerosis. Regarding the study as a whole: Multiple sclerosis was associated with a significant reduction in normalized Chao1 diversity relative to controls. Samples prepared in the same batch strongly co-clustered by F measure.

Unique molecular identifiers were built into the TCR beta cDNA libraries. cDNA molecules numbering about 480,000 came from around 0.96 to 9.9 million T cells. TCRdb redid the calling of the PCR reads with MiXCR, one entry per CDR3 protein. The sample includes approximately 260,000 distinct CDR3 sequences, 30% to 45% seen only once; the top ten take 4% to 6%. This clonotype was seen a handful of times. Its antigen is unknown. This could be a read error, since a much larger clone is one nucleotide away. Source material: blood. The source is a girl between 10 and 17 years old with multiple sclerosis.

This chain's CDR3 is CASVFNEQYF. The CDR3 DNA reads TGCGCCAGCGTATTCAATGAGCAGTACTTC. The chain combines TRBV10-1 with TRBJ2-7; D gene unclear. Germline assignment: CDR1 WNHNN and CDR2 SYGVQD (reference sequence). Trimming removed 8 bases from V and 7 bases from J, with 9 bases in between. CDR3 size: 10 residues.